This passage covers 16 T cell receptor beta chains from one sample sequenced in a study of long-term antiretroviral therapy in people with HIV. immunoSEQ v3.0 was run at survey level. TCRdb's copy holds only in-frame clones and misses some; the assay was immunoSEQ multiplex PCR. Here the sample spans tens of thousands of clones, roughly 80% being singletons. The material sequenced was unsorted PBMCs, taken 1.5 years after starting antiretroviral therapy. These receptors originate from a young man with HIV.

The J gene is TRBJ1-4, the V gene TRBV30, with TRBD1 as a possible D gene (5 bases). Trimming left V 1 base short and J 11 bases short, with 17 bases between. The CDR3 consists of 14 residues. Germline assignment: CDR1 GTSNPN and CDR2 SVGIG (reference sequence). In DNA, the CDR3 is TGTGCCTGGAGTGAGATTTTGGGGGTGAGGAAACTGTTTTTT. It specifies CAWSEILGVRKLFF.

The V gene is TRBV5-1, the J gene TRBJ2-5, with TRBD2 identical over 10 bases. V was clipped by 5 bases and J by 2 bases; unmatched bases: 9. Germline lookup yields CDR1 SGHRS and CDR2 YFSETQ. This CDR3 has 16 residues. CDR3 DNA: TGCGCCAGCAGTTATTTAGCGGGAGGCCCTCAAGAGACCCAGTACTTC. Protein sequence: CASSYLAGGPQETQYF.

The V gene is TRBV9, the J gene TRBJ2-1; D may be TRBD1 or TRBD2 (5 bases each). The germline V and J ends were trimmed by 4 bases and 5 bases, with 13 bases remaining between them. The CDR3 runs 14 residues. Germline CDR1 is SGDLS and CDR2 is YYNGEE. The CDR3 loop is CASSPPGAHNEQFF. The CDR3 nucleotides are TGTGCCAGCAGCCCCCCCGGGGCCCACAATGAGCAGTTCTTC. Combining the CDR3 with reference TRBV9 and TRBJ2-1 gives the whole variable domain DSGVTQTPKHLITATGQRVTLRCSPRSGDLSVYWYQQSLDQGLQFLIQYYNGEERAKGNILERFSAQQFPDLHSELNLSSLELGDSALYFCASSPPGAHNEQFFGPGTRLTVL.

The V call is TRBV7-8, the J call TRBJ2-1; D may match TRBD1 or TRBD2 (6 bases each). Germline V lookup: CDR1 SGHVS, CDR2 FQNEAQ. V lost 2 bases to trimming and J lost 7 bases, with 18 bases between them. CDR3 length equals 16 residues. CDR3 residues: CASSLLGGKGGNEQFF. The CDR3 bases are TGTGCCAGCAGCTTATTAGGCGGGAAAGGGGGGAATGAGCAGTTCTTC.

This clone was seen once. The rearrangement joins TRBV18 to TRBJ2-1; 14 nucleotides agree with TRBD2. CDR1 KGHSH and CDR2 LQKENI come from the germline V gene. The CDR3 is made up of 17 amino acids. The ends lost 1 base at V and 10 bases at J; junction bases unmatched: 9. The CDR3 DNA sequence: TGTGCCAGCTCACCACGTCCGGGACTAGCGGGAGAAGGCGAGCAGTTCTTC. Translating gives CASSPRPGLAGEGEQFF.

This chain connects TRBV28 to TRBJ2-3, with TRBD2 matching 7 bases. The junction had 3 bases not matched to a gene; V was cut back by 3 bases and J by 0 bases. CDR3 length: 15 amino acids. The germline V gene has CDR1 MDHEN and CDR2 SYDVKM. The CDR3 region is CASSLDGGSTDTQYF. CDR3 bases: TGTGCCAGCAGTTTGGACGGGGGGAGCACAGATACGCAGTATTTT.

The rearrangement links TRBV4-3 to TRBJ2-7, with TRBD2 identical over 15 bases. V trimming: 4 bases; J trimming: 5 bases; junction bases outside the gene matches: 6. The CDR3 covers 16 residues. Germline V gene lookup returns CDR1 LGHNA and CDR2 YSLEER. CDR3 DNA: TGCGCCAGCAGCCCCGGACTAGCGGGAGGGGTCCACGAGCAGTACTTC. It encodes CASSPGLAGGVHEQYF.

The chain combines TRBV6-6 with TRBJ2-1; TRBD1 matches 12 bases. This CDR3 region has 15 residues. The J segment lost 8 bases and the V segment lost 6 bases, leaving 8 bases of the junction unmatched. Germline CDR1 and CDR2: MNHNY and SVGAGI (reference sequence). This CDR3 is CASSGTGTGGYEQFF. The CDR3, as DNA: TGTGCCAGCAGCGGTACCGGGACAGGGGGCTATGAGCAGTTCTTC.

CDR3 bases: TGTGCCAGCAGTTTACTCCCTGCGAACTACGAGCAGTACTTC. This encodes CASSLLPANYEQYF. V and J are TRBV27 and TRBJ2-7; D uncertain. V was cut by 2 bases and J by 3 bases, with 11 bases left in between. This CDR3 is 14 amino acids long. CDR1 is MNHEY, CDR2 SMNVEV, per germline (reference sequence).

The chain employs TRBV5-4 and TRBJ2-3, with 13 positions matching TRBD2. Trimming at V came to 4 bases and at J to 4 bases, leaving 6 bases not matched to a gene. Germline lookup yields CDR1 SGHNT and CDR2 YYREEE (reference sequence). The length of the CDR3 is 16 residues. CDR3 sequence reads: CASSLWTSGSADTQYF. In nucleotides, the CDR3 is TGTGCCAGCAGCCTCTGGACTAGCGGGAGTGCAGATACGCAGTATTTT.

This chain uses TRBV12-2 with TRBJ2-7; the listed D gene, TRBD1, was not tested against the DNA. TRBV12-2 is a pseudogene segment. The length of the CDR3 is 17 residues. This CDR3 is CASRLEQSLGQGGEQYF. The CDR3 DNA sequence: TGTGCAAGTCGCTTAGAACAAAGTTTGGGACAGGGAGGGGAGCAGTACTTC.

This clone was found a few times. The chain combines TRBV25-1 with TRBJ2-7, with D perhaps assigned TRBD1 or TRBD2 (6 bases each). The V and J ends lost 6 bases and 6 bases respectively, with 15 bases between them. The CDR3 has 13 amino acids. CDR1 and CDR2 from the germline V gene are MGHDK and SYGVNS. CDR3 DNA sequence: TGTGCCAGCAGGTTGGGGGGCGCGGGCGAGCAGTACTTC. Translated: CASRLGGAGEQYF.

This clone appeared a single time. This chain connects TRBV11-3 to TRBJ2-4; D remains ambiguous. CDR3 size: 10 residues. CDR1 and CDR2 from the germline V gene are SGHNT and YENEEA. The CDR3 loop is CVHWARIQYF. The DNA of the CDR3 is TGTGTCCATTGGGCACGAATTCAGTACTTC. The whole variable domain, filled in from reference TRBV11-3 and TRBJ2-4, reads EAGVVQSPRYKIIEKKQPVAFWCNPISGHNTLYWYLQNLGQGPELLIRYENEEAVDDSQLPKDRFSAERLKGVDSTLKIQPAELGDSAVYLCVHWARIQYFGAGTRLSVL.

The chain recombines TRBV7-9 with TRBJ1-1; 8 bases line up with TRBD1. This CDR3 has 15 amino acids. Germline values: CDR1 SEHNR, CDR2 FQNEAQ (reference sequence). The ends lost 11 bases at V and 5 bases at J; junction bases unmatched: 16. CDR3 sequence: CAQIAPGGPQTEAFF. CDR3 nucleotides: TGTGCCCAAATCGCCCCAGGGGGCCCCCAGACTGAAGCTTTCTTT.

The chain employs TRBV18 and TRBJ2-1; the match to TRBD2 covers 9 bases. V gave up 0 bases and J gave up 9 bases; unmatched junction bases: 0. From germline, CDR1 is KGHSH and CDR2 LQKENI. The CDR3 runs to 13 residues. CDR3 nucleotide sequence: TGTGCCAGCTCACCACCTAGCGGGAGTGAGCAGTTCTTC. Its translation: CASSPPSGSEQFF.

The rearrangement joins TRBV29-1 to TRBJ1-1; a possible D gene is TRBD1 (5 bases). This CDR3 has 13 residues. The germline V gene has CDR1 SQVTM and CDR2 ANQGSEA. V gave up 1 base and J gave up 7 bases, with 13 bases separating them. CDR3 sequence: CSVEARQGGEAFF. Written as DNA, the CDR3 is TGCAGCGTTGAAGCTCGGCAGGGCGGTGAAGCTTTCTTT.